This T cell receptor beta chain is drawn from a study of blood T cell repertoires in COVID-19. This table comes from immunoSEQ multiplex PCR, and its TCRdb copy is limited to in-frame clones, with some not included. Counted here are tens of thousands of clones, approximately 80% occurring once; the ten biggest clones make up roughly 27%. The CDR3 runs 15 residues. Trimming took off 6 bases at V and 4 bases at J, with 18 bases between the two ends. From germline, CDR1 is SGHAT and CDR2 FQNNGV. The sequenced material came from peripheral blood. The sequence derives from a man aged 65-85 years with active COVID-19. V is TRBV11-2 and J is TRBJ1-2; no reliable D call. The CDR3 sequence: CASRAPSVTPYGYTF. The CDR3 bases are TGTGCCAGCAGGGCCCCCTCTGTGACACCCTATGGCTACACCTTC. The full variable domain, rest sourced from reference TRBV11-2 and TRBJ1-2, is EAGVAQSPRYKIIEKRQSVAFWCNPISGHATLYWYQQILGQGPKLLIQFQNNGVVDDSQLPKDRFSAERLKGVDSTLKIQPAKLEDSAVYLCASRAPSVTPYGYTFGSGTRLTVV.